This note documents a single T cell receptor beta chain sequence. Its antigen is not known. The entry originates in a study of Graves' ophthalmopathy and Graves' hyperthyroidism. About the research overall: Upon initial diagnosis and before any treatment, peripheral blood was collected. Study-level points and caveats: Most clonotypes expanded in thyroid above 0.001 frequency were present in blood too. Sensitivity of around 86% and specificity of 65% to 83% were achieved when a 13-signature model separated ophthalmopathy from stable hyperthyroidism.

With 4 bases clipped from V and 4 bases from J, the junction kept 15 bases outside the gene matches. Germline CDR1 MNHEY, CDR2 SMNVEV (reference sequence). The CDR3 consists of 17 residues. Beta-chain TCR CDR3 regions were amplified from RNA transcripts. HTBI-primed first-round RT-PCR preceded second-round multiplex PCR. One entry per CDR3 protein results from TCRdb running MiXCR on the multiplex PCR reads. The sample has approximately 210,000 distinct CDR3 sequences; about 32% are singletons. It was on clinical symptoms, serum thyroxine, TRAb, thyroid ultrasound and orbital computed tomography that diagnosis relied.

The chain has TRBV27 and TRBJ1-2; 7 nucleotides align to TRBD1. The receptor was isolated from a man aged 45-60 years with Graves' ophthalmopathy. The sequencing sample was made of peripheral blood. The chain's CDR3 is CASSSGQVLPKGYGYTF. DNA of the CDR3: TGTGCCAGCAGTTCTGGACAGGTACTTCCGAAGGGCTATGGCTACACCTTC.